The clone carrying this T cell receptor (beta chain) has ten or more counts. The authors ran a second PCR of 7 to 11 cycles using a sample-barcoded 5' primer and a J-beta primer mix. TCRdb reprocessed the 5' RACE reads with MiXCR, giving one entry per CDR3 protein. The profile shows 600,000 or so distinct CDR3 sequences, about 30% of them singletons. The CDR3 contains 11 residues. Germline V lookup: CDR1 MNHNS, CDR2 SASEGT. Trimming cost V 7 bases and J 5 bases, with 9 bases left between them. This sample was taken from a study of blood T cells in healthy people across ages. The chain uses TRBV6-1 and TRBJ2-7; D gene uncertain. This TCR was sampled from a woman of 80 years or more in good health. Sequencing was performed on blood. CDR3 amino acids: CASTERDEQYF. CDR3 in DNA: TGTGCCAGCACAGAAAGGGACGAGCAGTACTTC.